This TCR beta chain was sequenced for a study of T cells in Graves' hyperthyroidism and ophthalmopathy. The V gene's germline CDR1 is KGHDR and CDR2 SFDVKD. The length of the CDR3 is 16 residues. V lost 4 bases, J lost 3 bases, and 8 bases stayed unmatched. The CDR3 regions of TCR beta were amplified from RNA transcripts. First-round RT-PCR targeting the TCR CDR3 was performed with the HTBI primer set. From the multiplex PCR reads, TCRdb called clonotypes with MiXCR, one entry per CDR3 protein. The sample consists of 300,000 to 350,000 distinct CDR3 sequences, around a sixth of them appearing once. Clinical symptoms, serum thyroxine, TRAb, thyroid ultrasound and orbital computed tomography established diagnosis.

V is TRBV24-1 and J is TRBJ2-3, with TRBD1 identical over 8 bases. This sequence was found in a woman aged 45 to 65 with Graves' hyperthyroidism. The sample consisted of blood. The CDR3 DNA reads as TGTGCCACCAGTGACCCCACAGGGGGTGAGACAGATACGCAGTATTTT. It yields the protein CATSDPTGGETDTQYF.